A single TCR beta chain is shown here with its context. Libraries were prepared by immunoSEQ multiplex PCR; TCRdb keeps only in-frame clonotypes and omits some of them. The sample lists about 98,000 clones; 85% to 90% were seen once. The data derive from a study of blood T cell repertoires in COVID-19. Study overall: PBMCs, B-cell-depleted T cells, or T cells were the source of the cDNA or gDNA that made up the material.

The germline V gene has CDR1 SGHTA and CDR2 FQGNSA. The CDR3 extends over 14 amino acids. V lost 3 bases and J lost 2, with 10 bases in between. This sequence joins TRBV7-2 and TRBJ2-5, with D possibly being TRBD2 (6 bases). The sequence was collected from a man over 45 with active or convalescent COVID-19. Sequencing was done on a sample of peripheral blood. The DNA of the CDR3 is TGTGCCAGCAGCTTCGGGCTAGCGCAAGAGACCCAGTACTTC. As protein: CASSFGLAQETQYF.